A selection of T cell receptor beta chains follows, all from one sample in a study of shared clonotypes between healthy human individuals. The data were produced by immunoSEQ multiplex PCR, yet TCRdb's version contains in-frame clones alone and is incomplete. The sample includes approximately 500,000 clones, 90% to 96% of them seen just once. Sequences were obtained from naive CD4+ T cells sorted from blood. These receptors came from a woman aged 25-40 years in good health. Each CDR3 is given without its conserved first and last residue.

v_call cdr3_aa
TRBV28 ASSPWALRLRYEQY
TRBV9 ASSVSSGRNPGELF
TRBV25-1 ASSDLLEREVYEQY
TRBV2 ASSGQGSIETQY
TRBV28 ASSPSGEPYEQY
TRBV10-3 AITQTSGGFYNEQF
TRBV28 ASSSTGTGSREQY
TRBV6-1 ASSVFRAGGPQH
TRBV15 ATSRVRGIVNTEAF
TRBV5-1 ASRLGTVEGYT
TRBV6-1 ASSVGQGAAYEQY
TRBV15 ATSREAGSRPF
TRBV7-8 ASSSSRDRRGSNQPQH
TRBV5-1 ASSLTLVGQTTGELF
TRBV2 ASSRQGTSTEAF
TRBV4-1 ASSQGALNTEAF
TRBV11-2 ASSLGREEKLF
TRBV6-1 ASSERGNQPQH
TRBV6-6 ASSYEGTYEQY
TRBV5-1 ASRGAVTSTDTQY
TRBV15 ATSRDRTVSELF
TRBV29-1 SVVRVTDTQY
TRBV28 ASSLSWGLAGGTDTQY
TRBV7-2 ASSSRTGINTIY
TRBV27 ASSLSGSWETQY
TRBV5-1 ASSSGQINLDTIY
TRBV6-5 ASRRGNAGNTIY
TRBV28 ASSSTHRGQLYNEQF
TRBV10-3 AIKRDRGRNSYEQY
TRBV4-2 ASSQDLSGGETSYEQY
TRBV28 ASSAFSGANQPQH
TRBV5-4 ASRRTAGPEETQY
TRBV6-5 ASSYTGQGIAEQF
TRBV4-1 ASSQSLLLAGGHATEQF
TRBV5-4 ASSGGQPKYNEQF
TRBV5-1 ASSLAEWTEMNTEAF
TRBV30 AWSTYRTSGTTDTQY
TRBV27 ASRRDGDNQPQH
TRBV14 ASSQSTLPNTGELF
TRBV27 ASRLAGVWGEQY
TRBV5-1 ASSFRQGATDTQY
TRBV5-1 ASSLPGAGNTIY
TRBV18 ASSQTGGNQPQH
TRBV4-1 ASGLAAGETQY
TRBV6-5 ASSYSLSREQY
TRBV10-2 ASSKAGATEAF
TRBV7-9 ASSLLTADQPQH
TRBV4-2 ASSQGGQAPEKLF
TRBV5-6 ASSPTFGDYGYT
TRBV28 ASSFVFSSGSIGELF
TRBV5-5 ASSLWERGYEQY
TRBV29-1 SGERDRGYNEQF
TRBV2 ASSDRVTYNEQF
TRBV2 ASSEVLAGGTEQY
TRBV19 ASMDFGSYNEQF
TRBV23-1 ASRTRGDSSEAF
TRBV10-1 ASSRSNQPQH
TRBV6-4 ASSEGLPTDTQY
TRBV19 ASSIWGEGNQPQH
TRBV27 ASSSPWERGGNEQY